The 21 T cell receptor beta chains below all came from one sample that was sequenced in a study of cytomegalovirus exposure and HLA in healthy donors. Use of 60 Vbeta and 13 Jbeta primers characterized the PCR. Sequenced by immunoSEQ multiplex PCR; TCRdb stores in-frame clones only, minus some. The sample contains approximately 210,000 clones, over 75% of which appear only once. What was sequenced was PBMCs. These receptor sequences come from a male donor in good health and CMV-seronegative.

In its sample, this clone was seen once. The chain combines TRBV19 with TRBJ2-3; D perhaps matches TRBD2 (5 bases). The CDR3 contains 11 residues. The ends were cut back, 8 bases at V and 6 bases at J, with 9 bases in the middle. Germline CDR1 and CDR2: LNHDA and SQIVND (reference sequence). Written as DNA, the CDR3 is TGTGCCAGTGTTGTAGCGGATACGCAGTATTTT. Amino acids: CASVVADTQYF.

CDR3 loop: CASSFSGSQETQYF. The CDR3 DNA reads TGTGCCAGCAGCTTCTCCGGGAGTCAAGAGACCCAGTACTTC. The rearrangement joins TRBV7-9 to TRBJ2-5, with a possible D match to TRBD2 (6 bases). This CDR3 contains 14 residues. Germline CDR1 and CDR2: SEHNR and FQNEAQ (reference sequence). Trimming removed 3 bases at V and 2 bases at J, with 10 bases between.

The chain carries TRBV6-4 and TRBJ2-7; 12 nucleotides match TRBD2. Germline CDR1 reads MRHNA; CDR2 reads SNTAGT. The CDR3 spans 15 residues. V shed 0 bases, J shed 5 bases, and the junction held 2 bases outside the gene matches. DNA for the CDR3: TGTGCCAGCAGTGACTCGACTAGCGGGAGCGACGAGCAGTACTTC. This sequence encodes CASSDSTSGSDEQYF.

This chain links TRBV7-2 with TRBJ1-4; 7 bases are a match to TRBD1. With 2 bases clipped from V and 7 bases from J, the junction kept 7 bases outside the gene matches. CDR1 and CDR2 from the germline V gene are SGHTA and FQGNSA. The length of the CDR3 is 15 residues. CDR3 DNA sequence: TGTGCCAGCAGCTTAACTCCAGGGGGTGGTGAAAAACTGTTTTTT. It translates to CASSLTPGGGEKLFF.

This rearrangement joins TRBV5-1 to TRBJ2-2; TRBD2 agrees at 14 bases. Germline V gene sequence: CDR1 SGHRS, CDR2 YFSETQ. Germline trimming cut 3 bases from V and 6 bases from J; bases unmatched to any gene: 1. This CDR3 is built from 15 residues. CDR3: CASSSGLAGAGELFF. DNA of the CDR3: TGCGCCAGCAGCTCGGGACTAGCGGGAGCCGGGGAGCTGTTTTTT.

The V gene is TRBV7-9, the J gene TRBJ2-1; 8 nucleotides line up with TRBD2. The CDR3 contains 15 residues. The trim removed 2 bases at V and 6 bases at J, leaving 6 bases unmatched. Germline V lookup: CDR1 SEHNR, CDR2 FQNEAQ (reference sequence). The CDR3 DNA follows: TGTGCCAGCAGCTTACGGGGGGGGGCGTCCAATGAGCAGTTCTTC. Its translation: CASSLRGGASNEQFF.

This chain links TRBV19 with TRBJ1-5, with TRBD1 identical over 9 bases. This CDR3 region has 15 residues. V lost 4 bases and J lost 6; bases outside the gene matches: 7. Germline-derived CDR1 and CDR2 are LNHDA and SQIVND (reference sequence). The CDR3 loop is CASSTPGTGFQPQHF. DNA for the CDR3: TGTGCCAGTAGTACTCCCGGGACAGGGTTTCAGCCCCAGCATTTT.

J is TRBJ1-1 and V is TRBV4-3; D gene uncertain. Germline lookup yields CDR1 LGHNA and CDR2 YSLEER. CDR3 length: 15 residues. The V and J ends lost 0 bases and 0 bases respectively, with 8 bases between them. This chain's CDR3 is CASSQDSGLNTEAFF. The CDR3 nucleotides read TGCGCCAGCAGCCAAGATAGCGGGCTGAACACTGAAGCTTTCTTT.

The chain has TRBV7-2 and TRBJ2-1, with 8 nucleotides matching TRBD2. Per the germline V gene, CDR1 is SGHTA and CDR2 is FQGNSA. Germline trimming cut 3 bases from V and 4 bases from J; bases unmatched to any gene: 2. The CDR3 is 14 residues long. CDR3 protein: CASSFERGYNEQFF. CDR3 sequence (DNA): TGTGCCAGCAGCTTTGAGCGGGGGTACAATGAGCAGTTCTTC.

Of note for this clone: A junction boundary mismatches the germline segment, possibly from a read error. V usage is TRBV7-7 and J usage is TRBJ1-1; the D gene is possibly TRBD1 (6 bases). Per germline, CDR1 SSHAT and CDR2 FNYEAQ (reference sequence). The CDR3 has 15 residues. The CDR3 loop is CASSPSTGLITEAFF. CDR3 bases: TGTGCTAGCAGCCCCTCGACAGGCCTAATCACTGAAGCTTTCTTT.

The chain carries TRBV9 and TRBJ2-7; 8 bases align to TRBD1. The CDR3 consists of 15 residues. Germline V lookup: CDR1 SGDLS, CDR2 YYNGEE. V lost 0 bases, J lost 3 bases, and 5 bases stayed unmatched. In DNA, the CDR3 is TGTGCCAGCAGCGTAGCTCTGGACAGGGACTACGAGCAGTACTTC. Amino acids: CASSVALDRDYEQYF.

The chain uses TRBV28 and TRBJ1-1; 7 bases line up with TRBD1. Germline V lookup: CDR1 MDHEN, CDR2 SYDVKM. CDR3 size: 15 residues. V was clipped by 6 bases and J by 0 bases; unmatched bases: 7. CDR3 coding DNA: TGTGCCAGCAGACCACCGACAGGGCTGAACACTGAAGCTTTCTTT. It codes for CASRPPTGLNTEAFF.

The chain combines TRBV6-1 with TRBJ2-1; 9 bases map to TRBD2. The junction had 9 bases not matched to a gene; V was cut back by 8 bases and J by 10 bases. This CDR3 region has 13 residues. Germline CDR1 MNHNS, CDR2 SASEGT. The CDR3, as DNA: TGTGCCAGCTTTGCGGGAGGGCCGCGAGAGCAGTTCTTC. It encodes CASFAGGPREQFF.

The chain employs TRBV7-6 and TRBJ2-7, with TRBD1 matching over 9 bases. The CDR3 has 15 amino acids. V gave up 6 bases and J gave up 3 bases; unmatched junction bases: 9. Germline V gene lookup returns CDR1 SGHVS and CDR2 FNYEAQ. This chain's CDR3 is CASSGGTGIYYEQYF. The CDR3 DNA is TGTGCCAGCAGTGGAGGGACAGGGATTTACTACGAGCAGTACTTC.

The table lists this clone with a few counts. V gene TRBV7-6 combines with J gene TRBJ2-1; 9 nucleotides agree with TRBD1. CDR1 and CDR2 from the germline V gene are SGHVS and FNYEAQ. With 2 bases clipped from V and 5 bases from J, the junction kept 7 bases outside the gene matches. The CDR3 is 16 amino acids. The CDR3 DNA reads TGTGCCAGCAGCTTACTGACAGGGGGTTTGAACAATGAGCAGTTCTTC. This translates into CASSLLTGGLNNEQFF.

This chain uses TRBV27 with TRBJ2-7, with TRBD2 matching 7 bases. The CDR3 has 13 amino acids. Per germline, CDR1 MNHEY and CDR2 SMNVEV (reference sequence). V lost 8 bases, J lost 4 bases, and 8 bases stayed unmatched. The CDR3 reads CASGAGVGYEQYF. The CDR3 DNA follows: TGTGCCAGCGGGGCGGGGGTGGGGTACGAGCAGTACTTC.

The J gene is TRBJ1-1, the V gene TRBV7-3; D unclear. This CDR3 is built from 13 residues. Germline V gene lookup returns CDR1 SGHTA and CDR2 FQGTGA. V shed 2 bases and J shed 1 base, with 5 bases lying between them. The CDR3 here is CASSLYPNTEAFF. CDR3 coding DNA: TGTGCCAGCAGCTTATATCCGAACACTGAAGCTTTCTTT.

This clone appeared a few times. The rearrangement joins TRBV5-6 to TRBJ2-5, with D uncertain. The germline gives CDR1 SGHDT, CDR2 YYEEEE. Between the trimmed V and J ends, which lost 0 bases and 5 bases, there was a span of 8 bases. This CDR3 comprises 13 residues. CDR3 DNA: TGTGCCAGCAGCTTGGCCTACCCTGAGACCCAGTACTTC. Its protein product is CASSLAYPETQYF.

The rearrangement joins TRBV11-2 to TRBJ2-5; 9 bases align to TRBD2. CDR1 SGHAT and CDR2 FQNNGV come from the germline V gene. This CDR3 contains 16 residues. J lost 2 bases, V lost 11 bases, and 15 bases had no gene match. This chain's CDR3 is CAGTEGVAGVQETQYF. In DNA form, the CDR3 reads TGTGCCGGTACTGAGGGGGTAGCGGGAGTGCAAGAGACCCAGTACTTC.

The CDR3, as DNA: TGTGCCAGCAGCTTCGGCAGGGGGCGGGAGACCCAGTACTTC. The encoded protein is CASSFGRGRETQYF. The chain joins TRBV7-2 to TRBJ2-5, with 8 positions matching TRBD1. Germline V gene data show CDR1 as SGHTA and CDR2 as FQGNSA. The CDR3 has 14 residues. V shed 3 bases and J 5 bases; nucleotides not matched to a gene: 5. The full variable domain, rest sourced from reference TRBV7-2 and TRBJ2-5, is GAGVSQSPSNKVTEKGKDVELRCDPISGHTALYWYRQSLGQGLEFLIYFQGNSAPDKSGLPSDRFSAERTGGSVSTLTIQRTQQEDSAVYLCASSFGRGRETQYFGPGTRLLVL.

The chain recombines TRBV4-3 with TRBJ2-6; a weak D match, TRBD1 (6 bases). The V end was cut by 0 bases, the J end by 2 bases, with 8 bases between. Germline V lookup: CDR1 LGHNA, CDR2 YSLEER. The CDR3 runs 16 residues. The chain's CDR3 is CASSQDQGPGANVLTF. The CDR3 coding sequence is TGCGCCAGCAGCCAAGATCAGGGGCCTGGGGCCAACGTCCTGACTTTC.